A selection of T cell receptor beta chains follows, all from one sample in a study of identical twins. A single record per CDR3 protein comes from TCRdb applying MiXCR to the 5' RACE reads. The sample includes approximately 670,000 distinct CDR3 sequences, roughly 6% of them seen just once. Sequencing was carried out using naive T cells sorted from blood. These receptors were collected from a man aged 18 to 29 in good health. Each CDR3 is given with its conserved first and last residue. Fields, in order: V gene, D gene, clone size, J gene, CDR3 DNA, CDR3 protein. The D gene is left open where the match is weak. A row's size may be missing; if present it is once, few, many or a size class.

TRBV5-6	TRBD1	-	TRBJ2-5	TGTGCCAGCAGCGCCCGGACAGGGTCGAAGATAGAGACCCAGTACTTC	CASSARTGSKIETQYF
TRBV19	-	few	TRBJ2-1	TGTGCCAGTAGTATGACCTCCGGACTATACAATGAGCAGTTCTTC	CASSMTSGLYNEQFF
TRBV7-6	-	once	TRBJ2-5	TGTGCCAGCAGCATTAGAGTGGCGCGGGACCTCCAAGAGACCCAGTACTTC	CASSIRVARDLQETQYF
TRBV12-3/TRBV12-4	TRBD2	-	TRBJ2-1	TGTGCCAGCAGTTTGCTAACTAGCGGACCCCAGTTCTTC	CASSLLTSGPQFF
TRBV27	TRBD1	-	TRBJ1-1	TGTGCCAGCAGTCCGGGACAGGGGCTTTTGTATGCTTTCTTT	CASSPGQGLLYAFF
TRBV3-1	-	-	TRBJ2-7	TGTGCCAGCAGCCCTCCCTTCTGGGGACGAATTACCTACGAGCAGTACTTC	CASSPPFWGRITYEQYF
TRBV20-1	-	many	TRBJ2-3	TGCAGTGCTAGAGATAGAGCTAGGAGGGCAGATACGCAGTATTTT	CSARDRARRADTQYF
TRBV6-1	TRBD1	-	TRBJ2-5	TGTGCCAGCAGTAGACAGGGGGCGCGAGGAACTCAAGAGACCCAGTACTTC	CASSRQGARGTQETQYF
TRBV6-2/TRBV6-3	-	-	TRBJ2-1	TGTGCCAGCAGCAGCGCGTCTATCTACAATGAGCAGTTCTTC	CASSSASIYNEQFF
TRBV12-3/TRBV12-4	-	many	TRBJ1-3	TGTGCCAGCAGTTTTTTTCCCTCTGGAAACACCATATATTTT	CASSFFPSGNTIYF
TRBV9	-	many	TRBJ2-3	TGTGCCAGCAGCGTCGAGACAGATACGCAGTATTTT	CASSVETDTQYF
TRBV11-1	-	few	TRBJ2-1	TGTGCCAGCAGGTCCGGGACCTCCAAGAGGCGGTCGTACAATGAGCAGTTCTTC	CASRSGTSKRRSYNEQFF
TRBV5-1	TRBD1	-	TRBJ1-4	TGCGCCAGCAGCGGGGGACAGGGGGCGCGAAAACTGTTTTTT	CASSGGQGARKLFF
TRBV13	-	many	TRBJ2-1	TGTGCCAGCACCCGGTTTTTGGGCTCCTACAATGAGCAGTTCTTC	CASTRFLGSYNEQFF
TRBV21-1	-	few	TRBJ2-7	TGTGCCAGCAGCAAACGGGGTAAGGACTACGAGCAGTACTTC	CASSKRGKDYEQYF
TRBV27	TRBD1	-	TRBJ2-1	TGTGCCAGCAGTTTCCAGGACAGGGTCGGGACCAATGAGCAGTTCTTC	CASSFQDRVGTNEQFF
TRBV29-1	-	many	TRBJ2-4	TGCAGCGCTGTGACGGTAGCCAAAAACATTCAGTACTTC	CSAVTVAKNIQYF
TRBV2	-	many	TRBJ1-2	TGTGCCAGCAGTGAACGGGGAGTTGAGGGATATGGCTACACCTTC	CASSERGVEGYGYTF